The next 22 T cell receptor beta chains were all read from a single sample in a study of blood T cell repertoires in COVID-19. The method was immunoSEQ multiplex PCR; TCRdb's version includes in-frame clones alone and lacks a portion of them. This sample has about 160,000 clones; approximately 88% occur once, and the top ten carry around 10%. The sequencing sample was made of peripheral blood. The receptors were sampled from a woman of 80 years or more with active or convalescent COVID-19.

This rearrangement joins TRBV9 to TRBJ2-7; 7 nucleotides line up with TRBD1. Germline trimming cut 3 bases from V and 5 bases from J; bases unmatched to any gene: 8. This CDR3 has 14 residues. The germline V gene encodes CDR1 SGDLS and CDR2 YYNGEE. Here the CDR3 DNA reads TGTGCCAGCAGCGGTGGACAGGCCGACAACGAGCAGTACTTC. Encoded protein: CASSGGQADNEQYF.

The V and J genes are TRBV6-5 and TRBJ2-1; 11 bases align to TRBD2. Germline CDR1 reads MNHEY; CDR2 reads SVGAGI. The CDR3 covers 16 residues. Germline trimming cut 1 base from V and 5 bases from J; bases unmatched to any gene: 4. The CDR3 sequence: CASSYLRLAGNNEQFF. In nucleotides, the CDR3 is TGTGCCAGCAGTTACTTACGACTAGCGGGAAACAATGAGCAGTTCTTC.

This clone was detected once. This sequence joins TRBV2 and TRBJ2-7, with 9 positions matching TRBD1. Trimming cost V 8 bases and J 7 bases; bases outside gene matches: 24. The CDR3 loop spans 18 amino acids. The germline CDR1 and CDR2 sequences are SNHLY and FYNNEI. The CDR3: CASGPKGGPLTGGNEQYF. In DNA, the CDR3 is TGTGCCAGCGGGCCCAAGGGGGGACCATTGACAGGGGGAAATGAGCAGTACTTC.

The V call is TRBV5-1, the J call TRBJ1-2; D might be TRBD1 (6 bases). Germline lookup yields CDR1 SGHRS and CDR2 YFSETQ. Trimming left V 5 bases short and J 2 bases short, with 13 bases between. This CDR3 is 14 amino acids long. The CDR3 sequence is CASRVETGNYGYTF. CDR3 in DNA: TGCGCCAGCAGGGTCGAAACAGGGAACTATGGCTACACCTTC.

The V and J genes are TRBV2 and TRBJ2-3; maybe TRBD1 (5 bases). Germline CDR1 reads SNHLY; CDR2 reads FYNNEI. This CDR3 comprises 15 residues. V gave up 3 bases and J gave up 0 bases, with 10 bases separating them. The CDR3 loop reads CASSDPGQSTDTQYF. For the CDR3, the DNA is TGTGCCAGCAGTGACCCCGGACAAAGCACAGATACGCAGTATTTT.

In this sample, this clone turned up a few times. The chain is built from TRBV19 and TRBJ1-3; 8 bases match TRBD1. The CDR3 contains 13 residues. Unmatched junction bases numbered 3, after V lost 7 bases and J lost 4 bases. Germline V gives CDR1 LNHDA, CDR2 SQIVND (reference sequence). The chain's CDR3 is CASTDRGGNTIYF. CDR3 bases: TGTGCCAGTACCGACAGGGGAGGAAACACCATATATTTT.

The chain carries TRBV27 and TRBJ1-4; TRBD1 aligns across 8 bases. This CDR3 is built from 16 residues. Germline loops: CDR1 MNHEY, CDR2 SMNVEV (reference sequence). Trimming cost V 5 bases and J 0 bases; bases outside gene matches: 5. CDR3 DNA sequence: TGTGCCAGCAGTGGGGACAGGTTGACAACTAATGAAAAACTGTTTTTT. Translated: CASSGDRLTTNEKLFF.

The chain uses TRBV14 and TRBJ1-1; D is possibly TRBD1 (5 bases). This CDR3 is built from 13 residues. Trimming cost V 6 bases and J 11 bases, with 19 bases left between them. The V gene's germline CDR1 is SGHDN and CDR2 FVKESK. CDR3 loop: CASSQAGTTTAFF. Here the CDR3 DNA reads TGTGCCAGCAGTCAGGCCGGGACTACTACCGCTTTCTTT.

This chain joins TRBV7-2 and TRBJ1-2; possible D gene TRBD1, 6 bases. Germline V gene data show CDR1 as SGHTA and CDR2 as FQGNSA. With 1 base removed from V and 8 bases from J, the gap between germline ends came to 14 bases. The length of the CDR3 is 14 residues. The CDR3, as DNA: TGTGCCAGCAGCTTAGAGGGGGGGCGCGGAGGCTACACCTTC. Translation gives CASSLEGGRGGYTF.

This clone was seen more than once but under ten times. This sequence joins TRBV7-6 and TRBJ2-1, with 8 nucleotides matching TRBD2. The CDR3 has 15 amino acids. The germline CDR1 and CDR2 sequences are SGHVS and FNYEAQ. The junction had 10 bases not matched to a gene; V was cut back by 4 bases and J by 8 bases. The CDR3 DNA follows: TGTGCCAGCAGCTCTTTCACGGGGGGGTCAGATGAGCAGTTCTTC. Amino acid sequence: CASSSFTGGSDEQFF.

This chain uses TRBV5-1 with TRBJ2-3, with 10 bases matching TRBD1. This CDR3 has 16 residues. Germline CDR1 is SGHRS and CDR2 is YFSETQ. V shed 2 bases and J 6 bases; nucleotides not matched to a gene: 9. Here the CDR3 reads CASSLRQGATSDTQYF. CDR3 nucleotide sequence: TGCGCCAGCAGCTTAAGACAGGGGGCGACGTCGGATACGCAGTATTTT.

This clone has just one count. V gene TRBV7-2 combines with J gene TRBJ1-1; no definite D call. CDR1 and CDR2 (germline): SGHTA, FQGNSA. The CDR3 is 14 amino acids. Trimming stripped 2 bases from V and 1 base from J, with 8 bases between. Here the CDR3 reads CASSLPRRNTEAFF. The CDR3, as DNA: TGTGCCAGCAGCTTACCGCGTAGGAACACTGAAGCTTTCTTT.

The chain combines TRBV5-8 with TRBJ2-5, with 9 positions matching TRBD2. Germline assignment: CDR1 SGHTS and CDR2 YDEGEE. The CDR3 totals 19 residues. Trimming removed 0 bases from V and 2 bases from J; junction bases left unmatched: 14. The CDR3 is CASSLECNLTSGPQETQYF. CDR3 DNA sequence: TGTGCCAGCAGCTTGGAGTGCAACCTGACTAGCGGCCCACAAGAGACCCAGTACTTC.

The chain has TRBV7-2 and TRBJ2-1; possibly TRBD2 for D (6 bases). The germline V gene has CDR1 SGHTA and CDR2 FQGNSA. The V gene lost 6 bases and the J gene lost 9 bases, with 18 bases spanning the gap. The CDR3 runs 14 residues. The CDR3 DNA reads as TGTGCCAGCAGTAAGAACGGGGGAGCGGTTGAGCAGTTCTTC. Encoded protein: CASSKNGGAVEQFF.

On this clone: It is likely a read error, because the conserved phenylalanine at the end of the CDR3 is missing. It is unclear where the CDR3 begins or ends on the DNA, so no DNA is shown, and the CDR3 is as TCRdb lists it. This sequence joins TRBV21-1 and TRBJ2-7; TRBD1 reflects the table's D call only, with no check against the DNA. TRBV21-1 is classified as a pseudogene. The CDR3 has 12 amino acids, counting both end residues. The chain's CDR3 is CASSLQMGQGVK.

On this clone: Distinct nucleotide sequences in the sample also encode this CDR3. J is TRBJ1-2 and V is TRBV7-2, with TRBD1 matching over 8 bases. CDR1 is SGHTA and CDR2 is FQGNSA in the germline V gene. V was pared by 1 base and J by 5 bases, with 6 bases of the junction left unmatched. This CDR3 has 15 residues. In DNA, the CDR3 is TGTGCCAGCAGCTTAGAGGGCCAGGGGGCATATGGCTACACCTTC. It yields the protein CASSLEGQGAYGYTF.

The chain combines TRBV5-1 with TRBJ1-4; D gene ambiguous. V was pared by 0 bases and J by 6 bases, with 9 bases between. The germline V gene has CDR1 SGHRS and CDR2 YFSETQ. The CDR3 consists of 14 residues. The CDR3 loop is CASSLGFGDEKLFF. The DNA of the CDR3 is TGCGCCAGCAGCTTGGGGTTCGGGGATGAAAAACTGTTTTTT.

Note on this clone: Other DNA sequences in this specimen translate into the identical CDR3. Here the CDR3 reads CATSGQSNTGELFF. The CDR3, as DNA: TGTGCCACCTCGGGTCAGTCGAACACCGGGGAGCTGTTTTTT. The chain joins TRBV24-1 to TRBJ2-2; D gene unclear. This CDR3 is built from 14 residues. Germline V lookup: CDR1 KGHDR, CDR2 SFDVKD. The V end was cut by 9 bases, the J end by 0 bases, with 10 bases between.

This clone was detected only a few times. The chain combines TRBV11-2 with TRBJ2-3; D is uncertain. Trimming took 0 bases from V and 7 from J, leaving 8 bases between them. The CDR3 length is 13 residues. Germline CDR1 is SGHAT and CDR2 is FQNNGV. The CDR3 sequence is CASSLDSGYTQYF. The CDR3 DNA follows: TGTGCCAGCAGCTTAGATTCAGGTTATACGCAGTATTTT. Drawing the rest from reference TRBV11-2 and TRBJ2-3, the complete variable domain is EAGVAQSPRYKIIEKRQSVAFWCNPISGHATLYWYQQILGQGPKLLIQFQNNGVVDDSQLPKDRFSAERLKGVDSTLKIQPAKLEDSAVYLCASSLDSGYTQYFGPGTRLTVL.

The genes are TRBV10-3 and TRBJ1-3, with D unclear. Germline V gene lookup returns CDR1 ENHRY and CDR2 SYGVKD. The CDR3 consists of 13 residues. The CDR3 region is CVTRQSSGNTIYF. CDR3 DNA: TGTGTAACACGACAAAGCTCTGGAAACACCATATATTTT.

The genes are TRBV7-8 and TRBJ2-3; 9 nucleotides line up with TRBD2. The CDR3 length is 18 residues. The germline V gene encodes CDR1 SGHVS and CDR2 FQNEAQ. V shed 1 base and J 5 bases; nucleotides not matched to a gene: 13. The CDR3 loop is CASSLGPWVAGERDTQYF. CDR3 nucleotides: TGTGCCAGCAGCTTAGGTCCTTGGGTAGCGGGGGAGAGAGATACGCAGTATTTT.

The chain carries TRBV7-2 and TRBJ1-1; D is possibly TRBD1 (5 bases). Trimming removed 2 bases at V and 5 bases at J, with 12 bases between. The CDR3 spans 14 residues. Germline V gene sequence: CDR1 SGHTA, CDR2 FQGNSA. CDR3 DNA sequence: TGTGCCAGCAGCTTAACAGGACCTCAAACTGAAGCTTTCTTT. It encodes CASSLTGPQTEAFF. The full variable domain, with the rest looked up from reference TRBV7-2 and TRBJ1-1, is GAGVSQSPSNKVTEKGKDVELRCDPISGHTALYWYRQSLGQGLEFLIYFQGNSAPDKSGLPSDRFSAERTGGSVSTLTIQRTQQEDSAVYLCASSLTGPQTEAFFGQGTRLTVV.